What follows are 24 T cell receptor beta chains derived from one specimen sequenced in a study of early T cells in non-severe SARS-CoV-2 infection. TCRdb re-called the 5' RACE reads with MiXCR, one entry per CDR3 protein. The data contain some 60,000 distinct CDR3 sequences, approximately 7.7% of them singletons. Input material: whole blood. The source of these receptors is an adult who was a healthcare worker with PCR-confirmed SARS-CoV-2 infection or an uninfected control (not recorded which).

The CDR3 region has the DNA TGTGCCAGCAGTGAAGGGCCGGGAGCGGCCTACAATGAGCAGTTCTTC. Residues: CASSEGPGAAYNEQFF. V is TRBV2 and J is TRBJ2-1; TRBD2 is a possible D gene (6 bases). Between the trimmed V and J ends, which lost 1 base and 2 bases, there was a span of 12 bases. The germline gives CDR1 SNHLY, CDR2 FYNNEI. The CDR3 extends over 16 amino acids. The full variable domain, rest sourced from reference TRBV2 and TRBJ2-1, is EPEVTQTPSHQVTQMGQEVILRCVPISNHLYFYWYRQILGQKVEFLVSFYNNEISEKSEIFDDQFSVERPDGSNFTLKIRSTKLEDSAMYFCASSEGPGAAYNEQFFGPGTRLTVL.

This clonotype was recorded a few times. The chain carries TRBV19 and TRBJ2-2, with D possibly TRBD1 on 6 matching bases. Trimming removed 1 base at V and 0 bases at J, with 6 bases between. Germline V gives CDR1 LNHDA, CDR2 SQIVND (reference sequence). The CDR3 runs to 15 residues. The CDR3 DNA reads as TGTGCCAGTAGTATAGGGACAGCGAACACCGGGGAGCTGTTTTTT. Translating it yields CASSIGTANTGELFF.

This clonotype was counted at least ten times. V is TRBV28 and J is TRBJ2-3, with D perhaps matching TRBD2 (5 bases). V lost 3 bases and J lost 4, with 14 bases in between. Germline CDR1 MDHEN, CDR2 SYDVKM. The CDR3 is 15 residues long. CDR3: CASSFRLAGADTQYF. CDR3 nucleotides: TGTGCCAGCAGTTTTAGGCTAGCAGGTGCAGATACGCAGTATTTT.

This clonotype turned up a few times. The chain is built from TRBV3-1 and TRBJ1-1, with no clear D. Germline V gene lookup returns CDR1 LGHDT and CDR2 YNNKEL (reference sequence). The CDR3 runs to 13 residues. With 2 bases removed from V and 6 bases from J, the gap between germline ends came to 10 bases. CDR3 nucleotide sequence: TGTGCCAGCAGCCAAAGGGTTACCTCTGAAGCTTTCTTT. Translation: CASSQRVTSEAFF. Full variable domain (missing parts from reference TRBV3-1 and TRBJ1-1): DTAVSQTPKYLVTQMGNDKSIKCEQNLGHDTMYWYKQDSKKFLKIMFSYNNKELIINETVPNRFSPKSPDKAHLNLHINSLELGDSAVYFCASSQRVTSEAFFGQGTRLTVV.

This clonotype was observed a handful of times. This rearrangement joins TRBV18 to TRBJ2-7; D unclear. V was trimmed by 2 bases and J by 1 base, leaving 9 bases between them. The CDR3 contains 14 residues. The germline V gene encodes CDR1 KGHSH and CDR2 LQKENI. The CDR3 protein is CASSPVRDSYEQYF. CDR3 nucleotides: TGTGCCAGCTCACCAGTTAGGGATTCCTACGAGCAGTACTTC.

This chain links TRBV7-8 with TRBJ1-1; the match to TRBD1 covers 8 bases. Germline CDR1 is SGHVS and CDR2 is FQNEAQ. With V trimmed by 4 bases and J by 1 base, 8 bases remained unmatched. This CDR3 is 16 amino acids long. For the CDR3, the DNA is TGTGCCAGCAGCTCGATGAGGACAGGGACGAACACTGAAGCTTTCTTT. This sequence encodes CASSSMRTGTNTEAFF.

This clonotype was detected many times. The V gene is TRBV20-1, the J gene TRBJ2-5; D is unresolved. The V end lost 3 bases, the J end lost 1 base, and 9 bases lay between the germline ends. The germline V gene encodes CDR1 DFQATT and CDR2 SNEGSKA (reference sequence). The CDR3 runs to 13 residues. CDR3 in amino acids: CSASSTAQETQYF. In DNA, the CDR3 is TGCAGTGCTAGTTCCACCGCCCAAGAGACCCAGTACTTC.

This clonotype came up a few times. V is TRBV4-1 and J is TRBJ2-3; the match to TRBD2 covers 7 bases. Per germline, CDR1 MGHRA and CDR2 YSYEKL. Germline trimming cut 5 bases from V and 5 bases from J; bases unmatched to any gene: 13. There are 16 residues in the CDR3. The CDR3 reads CASSSGPERGEDTQYF. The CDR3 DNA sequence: TGCGCCAGCAGCTCCGGACCGGAGCGGGGCGAAGATACGCAGTATTTT.

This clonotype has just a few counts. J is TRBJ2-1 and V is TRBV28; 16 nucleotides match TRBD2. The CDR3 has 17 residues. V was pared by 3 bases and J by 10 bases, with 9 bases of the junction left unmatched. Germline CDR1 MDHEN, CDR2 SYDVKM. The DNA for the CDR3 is TGTGCCAGCAGTTTTCCTCCGGGACTAGCGGGAGGGGGGGAGCAGTTCTTC. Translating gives CASSFPPGLAGGGEQFF.

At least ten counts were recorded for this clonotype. The CDR3 DNA is TGTGCCAGCAGCTTCGGGTCTAACACCGGGGAGCTGTTTTTT. Amino acid sequence: CASSFGSNTGELFF. J is TRBJ2-2 and V is TRBV7-2; D is undetermined. The CDR3 has 14 residues. Trimming cost V 3 bases and J 2 bases, with 7 bases left between them. The germline CDR1 and CDR2 sequences are SGHTA and FQGNSA.

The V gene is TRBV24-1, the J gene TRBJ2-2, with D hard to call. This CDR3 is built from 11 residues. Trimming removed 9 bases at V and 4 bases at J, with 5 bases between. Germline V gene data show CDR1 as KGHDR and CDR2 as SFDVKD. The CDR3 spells CATGITGELFF. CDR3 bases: TGTGCCACCGGTATCACCGGGGAGCTGTTTTTT.

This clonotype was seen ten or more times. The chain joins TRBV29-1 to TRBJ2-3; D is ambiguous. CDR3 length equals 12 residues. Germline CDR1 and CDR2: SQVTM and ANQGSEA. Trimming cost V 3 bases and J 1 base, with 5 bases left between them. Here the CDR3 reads CSVDPGTDTQYF. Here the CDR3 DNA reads TGCAGCGTTGACCCCGGCACAGATACGCAGTATTTT.

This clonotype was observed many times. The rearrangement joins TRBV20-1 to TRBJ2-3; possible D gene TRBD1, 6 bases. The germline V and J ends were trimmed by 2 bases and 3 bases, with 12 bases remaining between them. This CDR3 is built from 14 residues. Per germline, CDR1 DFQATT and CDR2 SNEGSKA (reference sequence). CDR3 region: CSARKTGSTDTQYF. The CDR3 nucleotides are TGCAGTGCTAGAAAAACAGGGAGTACAGATACGCAGTATTTT.

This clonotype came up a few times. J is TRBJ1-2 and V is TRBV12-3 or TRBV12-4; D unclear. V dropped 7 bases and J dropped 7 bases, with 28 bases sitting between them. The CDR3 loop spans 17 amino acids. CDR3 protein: CASNALGGSPGFGGYTF. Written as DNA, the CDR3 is TGTGCCAGCAACGCCCTAGGTGGCAGCCCGGGATTCGGTGGCTACACCTTC.

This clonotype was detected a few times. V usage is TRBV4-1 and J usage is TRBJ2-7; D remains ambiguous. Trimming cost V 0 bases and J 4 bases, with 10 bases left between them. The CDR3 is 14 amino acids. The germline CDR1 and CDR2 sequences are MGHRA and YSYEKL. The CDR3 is CASSQDQQLYEQYF. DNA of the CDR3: TGCGCCAGCAGCCAAGATCAGCAGTTATACGAGCAGTACTTC.

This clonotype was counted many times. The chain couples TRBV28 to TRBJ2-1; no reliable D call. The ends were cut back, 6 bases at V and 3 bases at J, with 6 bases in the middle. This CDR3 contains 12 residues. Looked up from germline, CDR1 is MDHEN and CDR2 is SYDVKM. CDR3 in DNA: TGTGCCAGCAGCGCAATCTACAATGAGCAGTTCTTC. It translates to CASSAIYNEQFF.

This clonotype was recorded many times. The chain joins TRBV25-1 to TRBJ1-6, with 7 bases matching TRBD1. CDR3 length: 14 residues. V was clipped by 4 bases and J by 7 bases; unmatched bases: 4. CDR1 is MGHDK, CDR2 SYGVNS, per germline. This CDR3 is CASSVDRHNSPLHF. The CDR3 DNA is TGTGCCAGCAGTGTGGACAGGCACAATTCACCCCTCCACTTT.

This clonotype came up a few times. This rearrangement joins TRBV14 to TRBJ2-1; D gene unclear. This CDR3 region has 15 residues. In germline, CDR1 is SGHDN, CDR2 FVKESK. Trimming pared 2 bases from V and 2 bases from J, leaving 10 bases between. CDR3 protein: CASSQPRNTYNEQFF. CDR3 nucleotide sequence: TGTGCCAGCAGCCAACCACGGAACACCTACAATGAGCAGTTCTTC.

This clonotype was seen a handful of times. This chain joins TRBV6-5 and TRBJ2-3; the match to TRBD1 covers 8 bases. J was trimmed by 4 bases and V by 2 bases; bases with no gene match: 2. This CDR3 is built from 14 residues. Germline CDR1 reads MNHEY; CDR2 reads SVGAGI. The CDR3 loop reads CASSYDRGSDTQYF. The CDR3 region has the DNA TGTGCCAGCAGTTACGACAGGGGATCAGATACGCAGTATTTT.

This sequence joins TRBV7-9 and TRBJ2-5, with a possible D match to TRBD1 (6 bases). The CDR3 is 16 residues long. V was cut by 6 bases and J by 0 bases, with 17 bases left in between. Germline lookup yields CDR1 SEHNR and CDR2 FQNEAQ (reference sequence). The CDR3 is CASSLNGQSYQETQYF. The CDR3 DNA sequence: TGTGCCAGCAGTCTAAATGGACAGTCTTACCAAGAGACCCAGTACTTC.

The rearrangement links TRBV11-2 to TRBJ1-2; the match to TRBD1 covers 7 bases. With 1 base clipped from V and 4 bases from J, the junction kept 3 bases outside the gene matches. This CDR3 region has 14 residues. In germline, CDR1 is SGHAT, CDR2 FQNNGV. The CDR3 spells CASSLGGGGYGYTF. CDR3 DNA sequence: TGTGCCAGCAGCTTAGGAGGGGGCGGCTATGGCTACACCTTC.

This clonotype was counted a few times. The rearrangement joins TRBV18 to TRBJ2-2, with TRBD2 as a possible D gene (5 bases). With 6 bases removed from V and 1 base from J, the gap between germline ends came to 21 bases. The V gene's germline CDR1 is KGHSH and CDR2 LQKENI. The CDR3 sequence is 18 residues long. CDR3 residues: CASSREGQTNRNTGELFF. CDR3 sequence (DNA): TGTGCCAGCTCCCGCGAGGGTCAGACTAACAGGAACACCGGGGAGCTGTTTTTT.

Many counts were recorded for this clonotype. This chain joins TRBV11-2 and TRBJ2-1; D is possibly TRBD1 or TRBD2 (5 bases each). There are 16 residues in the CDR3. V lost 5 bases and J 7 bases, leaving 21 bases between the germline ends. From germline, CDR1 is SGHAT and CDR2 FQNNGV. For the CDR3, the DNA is TGTGCCAGCAGCCAAAACCCGGGGCGGAAAGGGAATGAGCAGTTCTTC. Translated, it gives CASSQNPGRKGNEQFF.

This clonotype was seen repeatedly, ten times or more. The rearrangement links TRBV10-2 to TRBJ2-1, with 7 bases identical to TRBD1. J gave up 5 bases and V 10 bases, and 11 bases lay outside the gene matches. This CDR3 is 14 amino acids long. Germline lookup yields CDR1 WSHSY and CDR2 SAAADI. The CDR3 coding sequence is TGCGCCATCATGCCGGGACAGAATAACAATGAGCAGTTCTTC. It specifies CAIMPGQNNNEQFF.